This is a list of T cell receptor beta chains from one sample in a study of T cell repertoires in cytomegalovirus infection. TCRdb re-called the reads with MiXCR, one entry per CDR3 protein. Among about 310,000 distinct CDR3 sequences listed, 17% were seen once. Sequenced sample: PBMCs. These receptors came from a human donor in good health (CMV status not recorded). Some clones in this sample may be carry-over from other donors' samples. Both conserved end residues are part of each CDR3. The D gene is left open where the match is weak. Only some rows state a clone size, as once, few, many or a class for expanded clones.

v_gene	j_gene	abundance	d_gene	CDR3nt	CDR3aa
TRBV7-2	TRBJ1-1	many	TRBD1	TGTGCCAGCAGCTTAGTAATAGGGGGCGAGACTGAAGCTTTCTTT	CASSLVIGGETEAFF
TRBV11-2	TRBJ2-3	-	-	TGTGCCAGCAGCTTAGACAGGGAGGCAGCGCAGTATTTT	CASSLDREAAQYF
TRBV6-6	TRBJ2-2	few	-	TGTGCCAGCAGTTACTCGAGACAGGACGGGGAGCTGTTTTTT	CASSYSRQDGELFF
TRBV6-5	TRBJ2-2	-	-	TGTGCCAGCAGTTACGCCCCTACGTTGGTCGGGGAGCTGTTTTTT	CASSYAPTLVGELFF
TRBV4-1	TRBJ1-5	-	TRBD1	TGCGCCAGCAGCTCCACACCGACAGGGAACTTCCAGCCCCAGCATTTT	CASSSTPTGNFQPQHF
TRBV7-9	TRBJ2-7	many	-	TGTGCCAGCAGCTTCGAGGAGGGGGCCGGCTACGAGCAGTACTTC	CASSFEEGAGYEQYF
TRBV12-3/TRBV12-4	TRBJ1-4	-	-	TGTGCCAGCAGTGCGGACGGAAATGAAAAACTGTTTTTT	CASSADGNEKLFF
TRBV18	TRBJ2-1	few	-	TGTGCCAGCTCAGGACAGTTTTATGAGCAGTTCTTC	CASSGQFYEQFF
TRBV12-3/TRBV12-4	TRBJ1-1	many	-	TGTGCCAGCAGCCCCTCCGGGAACACTGAAGCTTTCTTT	CASSPSGNTEAFF
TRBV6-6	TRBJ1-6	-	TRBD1	TGTGCCAGCAGACACCGGGACAGAAATTCACCCCTCCACTTT	CASRHRDRNSPLHF
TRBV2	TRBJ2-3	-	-	TGTGCCAGCAAGCTGGACACAGATACGCAGTATTTT	CASKLDTDTQYF
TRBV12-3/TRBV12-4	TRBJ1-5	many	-	TGTGCCAGCAGTTTGTCGCTCGGCAACAGCAATCAGCCCCAGCATTTT	CASSLSLGNSNQPQHF
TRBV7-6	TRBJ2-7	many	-	TGTGCCAGCAGCTTAGCGACGGGGGCTAACTACGAGCAGTACTTC	CASSLATGANYEQYF
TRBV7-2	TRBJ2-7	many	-	TGTGCCAGCAGCTTAGGAGGGGGATACTACGAGCAGTACTTC	CASSLGGGYYEQYF
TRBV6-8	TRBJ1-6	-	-	TGTGCCAGCAGTTACTCGGGAGTTTATAATTCACCCCTCCACTTT	CASSYSGVYNSPLHF
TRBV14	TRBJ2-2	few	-	TGTGCCAGCAGCCACGGGACATTCAAAGCCGTTGGAACCGGGGAGCTGTTTTTT	CASSHGTFKAVGTGELFF
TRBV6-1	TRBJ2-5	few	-	TGTGCCAGCAGTCAAGAGCCGTTGTCCCAGTACTTC	CASSQEPLSQYF
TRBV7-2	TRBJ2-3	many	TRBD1	TGTGCCACCAAGACCGGGACAGGGGGTTTGACAGATACGCAGTATTTT	CATKTGTGGLTDTQYF
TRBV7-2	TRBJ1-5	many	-	TGTGCCAGCAGCTTACAGACAGGACCATATCAGCCCCAGCATTTT	CASSLQTGPYQPQHF
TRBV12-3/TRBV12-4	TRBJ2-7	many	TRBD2	TGTGCCAGCAGTTTTTTCCAATCTAGCGGCTACGAGCAGTACTTC	CASSFFQSSGYEQYF
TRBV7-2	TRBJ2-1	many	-	TGTGCCAGCAGCCCAACACCGATCCCTGACAATGAGCAGTTCTTC	CASSPTPIPDNEQFF
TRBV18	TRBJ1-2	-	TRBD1	TGTGCCAGCTCACCGGCAGGACAGGGTACAACTAACTATGGCTACACCTTC	CASSPAGQGTTNYGYTF
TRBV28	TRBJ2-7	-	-	TGTGCCAGCAGCCAAACCTCCTACGAGCAGTACTTC	CASSQTSYEQYF
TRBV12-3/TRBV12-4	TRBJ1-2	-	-	TGTGCCAGCAGTCCCCAGGGAAGTACGAACTATGGCTACACCTTC	CASSPQGSTNYGYTF
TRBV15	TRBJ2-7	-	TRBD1	TGTGCCACCAGCAGAGATACAGGGGTTGGCACCTACGAGCAGTACTTC	CATSRDTGVGTYEQYF
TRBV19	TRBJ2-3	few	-	TGTGCCAGTATGGGACGGGCGCCCACAGATACGCAGTATTTT	CASMGRAPTDTQYF
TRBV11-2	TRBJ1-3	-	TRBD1	TGTGCCAGCAGCTCCATGACAGGGAAATTCTCAGGAAACACCATATATTTT	CASSSMTGKFSGNTIYF
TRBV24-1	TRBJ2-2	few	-	TGTGCCACCAGTGATTTCCGAAGGGGTGGGGGCACCGGGGAGCTGTTTTTT	CATSDFRRGGGTGELFF
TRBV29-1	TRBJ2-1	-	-	TGCAGCGTTGAGGGGCACAATGAGCAGTTCTTC	CSVEGHNEQFF
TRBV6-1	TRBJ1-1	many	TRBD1	TGTGCCAGCAGGCTCCAGGGGGAAACTGAAGCTTTCTTT	CASRLQGETEAFF
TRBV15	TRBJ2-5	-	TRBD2	TGTGCCACCAGCAGAGCACTAGCGGGGGGAACTCAAGAGACCCAGTACTTC	CATSRALAGGTQETQYF
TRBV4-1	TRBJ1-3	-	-	TGCGCCAGCAGCCAAGTAGCTGTCTCTGGAAACACCATATATTTT	CASSQVAVSGNTIYF
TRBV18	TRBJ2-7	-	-	TGTGCCAGCTCACCAAATAGACAGAACTACGAGCAGTACTTC	CASSPNRQNYEQYF
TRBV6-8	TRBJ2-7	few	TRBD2	TGTGCCAGCAGTTACCGGTCGGGGGGTAGCGAGCAGTACTTC	CASSYRSGGSEQYF